Here is one T cell receptor (beta chain) with its context. This clonotype was seen more than once but under ten times. The antigen it binds to is not known. It has no much larger one-base neighbor in the sample; base qualities were not kept. The TCR beta CDR3 region was amplified with a multiplex PCR system, in which a first round of around 10 cycles was run using 32 V-gene forward and 13 J-gene reverse primers. First-round PCR used a QIAGEN Multiplex PCR Kit, and primer sequences were filed in Chinese patent CN105087789A. Illumina universal primers were attached in a second round of PCR run with the Phusion High-Fidelity PCR Kit. The TCR libraries underwent paired-end sequencing with a read length of 151 bp on the Illumina HiSeq X Ten platform. The source study handled its data this way. Reads without multiplex PCR primers were removed using Cutadapt, read pairs were merged using PEAR, and CDR3 regions were called using MiXCR with default settings. Repertoire diversity was assessed by Shannon entropy, and clonality was calculated as one minus the Shannon entropy divided by the ln of the count of productive unique sequences. A clonotype counted as a dominant or high-frequency T-cell clone when its frequency was 0.5% or higher. The public reads were quality trimmed at Q25 with fastp and then assembled into clones with MiXCR by TCRdb, keeping productive beta chains. Rows merge per CDR3 protein into single entries with the most common DNA and genes. The V and J calls were determined by TCRdb, not by the authors. The sample table lists around 3,000 distinct CDR3 sequences, under 55% of them with a count of one. The ten largest clones represent around 52% of the sample.

Genomic DNA was extracted from bulk tumor tissue and used as the TCR template, and approximately 600 ng gDNA was amplified per sample. During surgery, multiple biopsies were taken from each primary tumor and placed as far apart as possible within the tumor mass. Patients in the study cohort, which was described as untreated, were newly diagnosed NSCLC cases going through curative surgery. The samples came from roughly 15 patients with newly diagnosed non-small cell lung cancer who were having surgery intended to be curative. A couple of independent pathologists examined the resected tumor masses. Only high-quality DNA and RNA samples were carried forward to sequencing. From its cysteine to its phenylalanine, the CDR3 spans 12 amino acids. This entry keeps only the CDR3 DNA: 36 bases, framed from base 1. The germline V gene sets CDR1 to SGHDN and CDR2 to FVKESK. At the junction V is shortened by 6 bases and J by 4 bases, with 9 bases in between.

The data originate from a study of immune heterogeneity within non-small cell lung tumors (dated by TCRdb to 2016 to 2019). Study-level background: By histology, the tumors included about nine non-squamous carcinomas, 4 squamous cell carcinomas and 1 tumor not otherwise specified. The study combined whole-exome sequencing, RNA-seq and TCR beta repertoire sequencing of multiple spatially distinct regions from each NSCLC tumor to examine intratumoral immune heterogeneity. TCR repertoires were analyzed from around 57 tumor loci of roughly 16 patients, whereas transcriptome data were available for only about 43 loci from more than ten patients. Neoantigen binding to each patient's HLA alleles was predicted with netMHCpan-3.0 for mutant peptides of 8 to 11 amino acids. The paper's findings and limits, for the study overall: Identical dominant CDR3B clonotypes recurred across loci within a patient, yet different tumor locations also harbored unique high-frequency clones. High-frequency TCR beta clonotypes were largely distinct between individual patients. A moderate positive correlation (R 0.3 to 0.35), which was statistically significant, linked local T-cell repertoire clonality to local tumor mutational burden.

This sequence originates from a man in his 60s with non-small cell lung cancer. This receptor chain uses TRBV14 and TRBJ2-5; the D gene assignment is ambiguous. The sequenced sample consisted of lung tumor tissue. The bases are TGTGCCAGCAGAATGGGCGGAGAGACCCAGTACTTC. Translated, it reads CASRMGGETQYF.